The 27 T cell receptor beta chains listed next were all sequenced from one sample in a study of T-cell reconstitution after alpha-beta-depleted transplantation in children. Unique molecular identifiers tagged the TCRbeta library. TCRdb passed the PCR reads through MiXCR, listing each CDR3 protein once. The sample gives 84,000 or so distinct CDR3 sequences, 15% to 17% of which show up once; roughly a fifth is in the top ten. The material sequenced was PBMCs, mostly from graft donor cells, taken 180 days after TCRalphabeta/CD19-depleted stem cell transplant. The source of these receptors is a male patient between 2 and 10 years old who had a stem cell transplant for acute lymphoblastic leukemia, so the T cells may come from the graft donor.

The table lists this clonotype with a few counts. This rearrangement joins TRBV5-5 to TRBJ2-7; D unclear. Germline assignment: CDR1 SGHKS and CDR2 YYEKEE (reference sequence). The V end was cut by 4 bases, the J end by 3 bases, with 14 bases between. This CDR3 comprises 14 residues. The CDR3 region has the DNA TGTGCCAGCAGCATCTCCCGGGTTTTCTACGAGCAGTACTTC. Its protein product is CASSISRVFYEQYF.

The chain has TRBV29-1 and TRBJ1-1, with D uncertain. Germline V CDR1 and CDR2: SQVTM, ANQGSEA. This CDR3 is 13 amino acids long. The V and J ends lost 6 bases and 1 base respectively, with 12 bases between them. This chain's CDR3 is CSVRTITNTEAFF. The CDR3 DNA sequence: TGCAGCGTCAGAACTATAACGAACACTGAAGCTTTCTTT.

This clonotype was seen more than once but under ten times. The chain links TRBV6-6 to TRBJ1-3, with 7 bases aligning to TRBD1. CDR3 length: 13 amino acids. From germline, CDR1 is MNHNY and CDR2 SVGAGI (reference sequence). V dropped 7 bases and J dropped 4; count of bases not matched to a gene: 4. The DNA of the CDR3 is TGTGCCAGCACAGGGGGGTACGGAAACACCATATATTTT. Its protein is CASTGGYGNTIYF.

Here the CDR3 DNA reads TGTGCCAGCAGCCCCCAATCCCCGGATACGCAGTATTTT. Its translation is CASSPQSPDTQYF. The chain recombines TRBV12-3 or TRBV12-4 with TRBJ2-3; D is unresolved. Trimming shortened V by 6 bases and J by 6 bases, and 13 bases separated the two germline ends. The CDR3 consists of 13 residues.

This clonotype has only a few counts. The rearrangement uses TRBV6-4 and TRBJ2-3; 9 positions match TRBD1. The V gene end was trimmed by 8 bases and the J gene end by 2 bases; junction bases not matched to a gene: 20. The length of the CDR3 is 19 residues. In germline, CDR1 is MRHNA, CDR2 SNTAGT. CDR3 in amino acids: CASALWWGATGGSTDTQYF. The CDR3, as DNA: TGTGCCAGCGCCCTTTGGTGGGGGGCGACAGGGGGATCCACAGATACGCAGTATTTT.

The chain combines TRBV3-1 with TRBJ2-3, with D unresolved. Germline-derived CDR1 and CDR2 are LGHDT and YNNKEL (reference sequence). The germline V and J ends were trimmed by 0 bases and 0 bases, with 10 bases remaining between them. CDR3 size: 16 residues. Here the CDR3 DNA reads TGTGCCAGCAGCCAAGAAGGCCCAGCTAGCACAGATACGCAGTATTTT. It is translated as CASSQEGPASTDTQYF.

This clonotype appeared a few times. The rearrangement uses TRBV7-2 and TRBJ2-7; D is unresolved. The CDR3 is 16 residues long. The germline gives CDR1 SGHTA, CDR2 FQGNSA. V was clipped by 1 base and J by 0 bases, with 13 bases between them. The CDR3 loop reads CASSLDSPWISYEQYF. The CDR3 nucleotides are TGTGCCAGCAGCTTAGACAGCCCCTGGATCTCCTACGAGCAGTACTTC.

This clonotype turned up a few times. A junction end diverges from the germline sequence, so it may reflect a read error. The gene calls are TRBV20-1 and TRBJ2-1; TRBD2 matches at 10 bases. The CDR3 extends over 16 amino acids. Germline V lookup: CDR1 DFQATT, CDR2 SNEGSKA (reference sequence). This chain's CDR3 is CCAIFPSGRGYNEQFF. In nucleotides, the CDR3 is TGCTGTGCTATTTTTCCTAGCGGGAGAGGTTACAATGAGCAGTTCTTC.

This clonotype was counted many times. This chain uses TRBV5-1 with TRBJ2-1, with D hard to call. Germline CDR1 is SGHRS and CDR2 is YFSETQ. Trimming cost V 0 bases and J 4 bases, with 8 bases left between them. The CDR3 runs to 14 residues. CDR3 DNA sequence: TGCGCCAGCAGCTTGGAGGGTTGGTACAATGAGCAGTTCTTC. As protein: CASSLEGWYNEQFF.

This clonotype was seen repeatedly, ten times or more. The rearrangement joins TRBV11-2 to TRBJ1-2; D is unclear. Per germline, CDR1 SGHAT and CDR2 FQNNGV. This CDR3 contains 11 residues. Trimming pared 4 bases from V and 4 bases from J, leaving 4 bases between. This CDR3 reads CASSSSYGYTF. CDR3 in DNA: TGTGCCAGCAGCTCCAGCTATGGCTACACCTTC.

In this sample, this clonotype turned up a few times. The junction differs from germline at one of its ends, possibly a read error. The V gene is TRBV7-8, the J gene TRBJ1-3; 12 nucleotides align to TRBD1. This CDR3 has 18 residues. Germline V gene sequence: CDR1 SGHVS, CDR2 FQNEAQ. CDR3 sequence reads: CASSWGTSGQGAGNIIYF. The CDR3 DNA reads TGTGCCAGCAGCTGGGGGACCTCGGGACAGGGGGCTGGAAACATCATATATTTT.

This chain links TRBV29-1 with TRBJ2-7; 9 bases line up with TRBD1. The CDR3 totals 13 residues. The J segment lost 3 bases and the V segment lost 6 bases, leaving 6 bases of the junction unmatched. Germline assignment: CDR1 SQVTM and CDR2 ANQGSEA. The CDR3 DNA reads as TGCAGCGTGGGACAGGGATTAGGCTACGAGCAGTACTTC. It translates to CSVGQGLGYEQYF.

This clonotype has only a few counts. This chain links TRBV7-9 with TRBJ2-4; TRBD1 aligns across 7 bases. The CDR3 is made up of 14 amino acids. The ends lost 5 bases at V and 7 bases at J; junction bases unmatched: 8. From germline, CDR1 is SEHNR and CDR2 FQNEAQ (reference sequence). CDR3 nucleotide sequence: TGTGCCAGCAGCCCTCGGGACAGAAGGAACATTCAGTACTTC. Residues: CASSPRDRRNIQYF. Full variable domain (remainder filled in from reference TRBV7-9 and TRBJ2-4): DTGVSQNPRHKITKRGQNVTFRCDPISEHNRLYWYRQTLGQGPEFLTYFQNEAQLEKSRLLSDRFSAERPKGSFSTLEIQRTEQGDSAMYLCASSPRDRRNIQYFGAGTRLSVL.

This clonotype was recorded a few times. V is TRBV6-2 or TRBV6-3 and J is TRBJ1-5; 10 positions match TRBD1. V was clipped by 7 bases and J by 7 bases; unmatched bases: 16. This CDR3 spans 17 amino acids. CDR1 and CDR2 from the germline V gene are MNHEY and SVGEGT. CDR3 protein: CASNDYRDRGKGQPQHF. The CDR3 DNA reads TGTGCCAGCAACGATTATCGGGACAGGGGAAAAGGACAGCCCCAGCATTTT.

The chain combines TRBV25-1 with TRBJ2-7, with a possible D match to TRBD1 (7 bases). Trimming removed 6 bases from V and 4 bases from J, with 16 bases in between. The CDR3 spans 14 residues. Germline loops: CDR1 MGHDK, CDR2 SYGVNS. The CDR3 DNA reads TGTGCCAGCAGGGAGCAGGGGGGACTGTACGAGCAGTACTTC. Residues: CASREQGGLYEQYF.

The chain joins TRBV7-9 to TRBJ1-2; 7 nucleotides align to TRBD1. The CDR3 is made up of 13 amino acids. The trim removed 2 bases at V and 6 bases at J, leaving 3 bases unmatched. CDR1 is SEHNR, CDR2 FQNEAQ, per germline (reference sequence). DNA for the CDR3: TGTGCCAGCAGCTTATTGCAGGGGGATGGCTACACCTTC. It is translated as CASSLLQGDGYTF.

The chain carries TRBV5-1 and TRBJ1-1, with D possibly being TRBD1 (5 bases). Trimming cost V 0 bases and J 11 bases, with 11 bases left between them. Germline CDR1 is SGHRS and CDR2 is YFSETQ. This CDR3 is 12 amino acids long. CDR3 bases: TGCGCCAGCAGCTTGGAGGGGTCGAGGGCTTTCTTT. This translates into CASSLEGSRAFF.

Only a few counts were recorded for this clonotype. This chain uses TRBV7-8 with TRBJ2-1, with a tentative D call TRBD1 (7 bases). CDR1 is SGHVS and CDR2 is FQNEAQ in the germline V gene. This CDR3 spans 15 amino acids. V gave up 8 bases and J gave up 3 bases, with 17 bases separating them. The DNA for the CDR3 is TGTGCCAGCGCGCCCGGAGGGGGCTACTACAATGAGCAGTTCTTC. This sequence encodes CASAPGGGYYNEQFF.

DNA for the CDR3: TGCAGCGTTGAACAGGTGGCCAACGTCCTGACTTTC. Translating gives CSVEQVANVLTF. This chain links TRBV29-1 with TRBJ2-6; D is undetermined. V lost 2 bases and J lost 6, with 5 bases in between. The CDR3 has 12 residues. The germline gives CDR1 SQVTM, CDR2 ANQGSEA.

The genes are TRBV7-9 and TRBJ1-2; 8 bases agree with TRBD1. This CDR3 is built from 16 residues. V lost 2 bases to trimming and J lost 7 bases; unmatched junction nucleotides: 12. In germline, CDR1 is SEHNR, CDR2 FQNEAQ (reference sequence). Here the CDR3 DNA reads TGTGCCAGCAGCTTAACTCGGACAGGGATGCTCGGTGGCTACACCTTC. The encoded protein is CASSLTRTGMLGGYTF.

This chain joins TRBV20-1 and TRBJ2-3; 7 nucleotides line up with TRBD2. V lost 3 bases, J lost 6 bases, and 6 bases stayed unmatched. Germline CDR1 reads DFQATT; CDR2 reads SNEGSKA (reference sequence). This CDR3 spans 13 amino acids. The CDR3 DNA reads as TGCAGTGCTAGGGCGCCAGCGGGGGATACGCAGTATTTT. This codes for CSARAPAGDTQYF.

The rearrangement uses TRBV11-2 and TRBJ2-7, with D perhaps matching TRBD2 (8 bases). Germline CDR1 is SGHAT and CDR2 is FQNNGV. The CDR3 runs 16 residues. Trimming took off 4 bases at V and 4 bases at J, with 20 bases between the two ends. The CDR3 bases are TGTGCCAGCAGCTCGGGACAGCGGGGGTTCTGGTACGAGCAGTACTTC. Translating it yields CASSSGQRGFWYEQYF.

This clonotype was recorded many times. The J gene is TRBJ1-2, the V gene TRBV12-3 or TRBV12-4; 9 nucleotides align to TRBD1. Losses at the gene ends were 3 bases for V and 6 bases for J; bases not matched to a gene: 5. The CDR3 spans 14 residues. The CDR3 DNA reads as TGTGCCAGCAGTTTCGTAGACAGGGGGAATGGCTACACCTTC. Translation: CASSFVDRGNGYTF.

This chain links TRBV7-8 with TRBJ2-7; possibly TRBD1 for D (6 bases). Trimming removed 5 bases at V and 4 bases at J, with 21 bases between. The CDR3 runs to 16 residues. Looked up from germline, CDR1 is SGHVS and CDR2 is FQNEAQ. The CDR3 bases are TGTGCCAGCAGCCAATACCCAGGGACGGGACATTACGAGCAGTACTTC. Translating it yields CASSQYPGTGHYEQYF.

V is TRBV5-1 and J is TRBJ1-1; 7 bases are shared with TRBD1. CDR3 size: 15 residues. Per germline, CDR1 SGHRS and CDR2 YFSETQ. V lost 2 bases to trimming and J lost 0 bases; unmatched junction nucleotides: 4. CDR3 residues: CASSFLTGMNTEAFF. Written as DNA, the CDR3 is TGCGCCAGCAGCTTTTTGACAGGGATGAACACTGAAGCTTTCTTT. Full variable domain (missing parts from reference TRBV5-1 and TRBJ1-1): KAGVTQTPRYLIKTRGQQVTLSCSPISGHRSVSWYQQTPGQGLQFLFEYFSETQRNKGNFPGRFSGRQFSNSRSEMNVSTLELGDSALYLCASSFLTGMNTEAFFGQGTRLTVV.

This clonotype was detected ten times or more. The genes are TRBV10-3 and TRBJ2-7; the D gene is possibly TRBD1 (5 bases). CDR1 is ENHRY, CDR2 SYGVKD, per germline. The CDR3 is 12 residues long. V lost 3 bases and J lost 3, with 6 bases in between. The CDR3 loop is CAISEDSYEQYF. The CDR3 DNA sequence: TGTGCCATCAGTGAAGACAGCTACGAGCAGTACTTC.

Worth noting for this clonotype: The final CDR3 position lacks the conserved phenylalanine or tryptophan, pointing to a likely read error. The DNA is left out, because the CDR3 cannot be placed on it with certainty; the CDR3 is given as TCRdb lists it. The J gene is TRBJ2-1, the V gene TRBV29-1; the table's D call, TRBD1, has no DNA check behind it. Ends included, the CDR3 has 13 residues. From germline, CDR1 is SQVTM and CDR2 ANQGSEA. CDR3 in amino acids: CSVESRVGQGIRL.